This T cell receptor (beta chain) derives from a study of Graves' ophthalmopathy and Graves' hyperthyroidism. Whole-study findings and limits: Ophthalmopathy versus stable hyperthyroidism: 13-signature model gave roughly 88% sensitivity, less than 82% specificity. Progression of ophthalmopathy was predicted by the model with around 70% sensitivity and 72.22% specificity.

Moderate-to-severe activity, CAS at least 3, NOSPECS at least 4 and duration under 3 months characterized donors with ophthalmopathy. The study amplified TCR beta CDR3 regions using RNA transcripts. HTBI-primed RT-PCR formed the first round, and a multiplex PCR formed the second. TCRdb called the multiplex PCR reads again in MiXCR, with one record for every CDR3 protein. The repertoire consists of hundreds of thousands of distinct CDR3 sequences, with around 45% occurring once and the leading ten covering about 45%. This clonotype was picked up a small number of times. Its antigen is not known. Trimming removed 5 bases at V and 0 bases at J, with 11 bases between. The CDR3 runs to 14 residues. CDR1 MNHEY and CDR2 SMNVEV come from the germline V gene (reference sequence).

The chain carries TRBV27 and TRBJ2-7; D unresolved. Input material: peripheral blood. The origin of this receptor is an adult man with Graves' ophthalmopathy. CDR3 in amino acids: CASSPAISSYEQYF. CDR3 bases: TGTGCCAGCAGTCCCGCTATAAGCTCCTACGAGCAGTACTTC.